Each of the 26 T cell receptor beta chains below was sequenced from the same sample in a study of T-cell memory formation after mild COVID-19. TCRdb used MiXCR to reprocess the 5' RACE reads, holding one entry per CDR3 protein. The sample consists of roughly 110,000 distinct CDR3 sequences, 15% to 20% of them appearing once. Sequencing was carried out using PBMCs or a T cell subset sorted from them (not recorded which). The receptors originated from an adult woman who had mild COVID-19 (a few samples of this study predate the infection). Cell type and time point are not known.

This clonotype was observed a few times. The chain recombines TRBV18 with TRBJ2-1, with TRBD2 matching over 10 bases. V lost 0 bases, J lost 9 bases, and 5 bases stayed unmatched. Per germline, CDR1 KGHSH and CDR2 LQKENI. The CDR3 has 15 residues. The CDR3 DNA follows: TGTGCCAGCTCACCACCGCTAGCGGGAGCCGCTGAGCAGTTCTTC. Translating gives CASSPPLAGAAEQFF. Filled out from reference TRBV18 and TRBJ2-1, the complete variable domain reads NAGVMQNPRHLVRRRGQEARLRCSPMKGHSHVYWYRQLPEEGLKFMVYLQKENIIDESGMPKERFSAEFPKEGPSILRIQQVVRGDSAAYFCASSPPLAGAAEQFFGPGTRLTVL.

The rearrangement joins TRBV27 to TRBJ2-7, with D possibly being TRBD1 (6 bases). The CDR3 runs 15 residues. Trimming cost V 5 bases and J 2 bases, with 16 bases left between them. Per the germline V gene, CDR1 is MNHEY and CDR2 is SMNVEV (reference sequence). Here the CDR3 reads CASSLWDTPPYEQYF. CDR3 bases: TGTGCCAGCAGTCTATGGGACACACCCCCCTACGAGCAGTACTTC.

This clonotype turned up a few times. The rearrangement uses TRBV7-6 and TRBJ1-2; D is unclear. V lost 5 bases and J 2 bases, leaving 18 bases between the germline ends. Germline CDR1 reads SGHVS; CDR2 reads FNYEAQ. The CDR3 spans 16 residues. CDR3 bases: TGTGCCAGCAGCCCCACCGACGGTACCCGAAACTATGGCTACACCTTC. This translates into CASSPTDGTRNYGYTF. Full variable domain (outside the CDR3, taken from reference TRBV7-6 and TRBJ1-2): GAGVSQSPRYKVTKRGQDVALRCDPISGHVSLYWYRQALGQGPEFLTYFNYEAQQDKSGLPNDRFSAERPEGSISTLTIQRTEQRDSAMYRCASSPTDGTRNYGYTFGSGTRLTVV.

At least ten counts were recorded for this clonotype. The J gene is TRBJ1-4, the V gene TRBV10-3; possible D gene TRBD1, 5 bases. The germline gives CDR1 ENHRY, CDR2 SYGVKD. This CDR3 comprises 13 residues. Trimming shortened V by 7 bases and J by 6 bases, and 12 bases separated the two germline ends. CDR3: CAINEPGDEKLFF. The CDR3 region has the DNA TGTGCCATCAACGAACCGGGGGATGAAAAACTGTTTTTT.

This chain connects TRBV30 to TRBJ2-3; 10 positions match TRBD2. J lost 4 bases, V lost 2 bases, and 27 bases had no gene match. From germline, CDR1 is GTSNPN and CDR2 SVGIG (reference sequence). This CDR3 comprises 22 residues. CDR3 in amino acids: CAWSRNLKAGGLGITEADTQYF. The CDR3 DNA reads as TGTGCCTGGAGTCGCAACCTCAAAGCGGGAGGGCTGGGTATAACGGAGGCAGATACGCAGTATTTT.

This clonotype showed up just a few times. The chain employs TRBV27 and TRBJ2-5; 13 bases map to TRBD2. V shed 1 base, J shed 5 bases, and the junction held 4 bases outside the gene matches. From germline, CDR1 is MNHEY and CDR2 SMNVEV (reference sequence). The length of the CDR3 is 16 residues. The CDR3 coding sequence is TGTGCCAGCAGTTTATTCGGGGGACTAGCGGGGGAGACCCAGTACTTC. Translation: CASSLFGGLAGETQYF.

V and J are TRBV6-2 or TRBV6-3 and TRBJ2-1, with TRBD2 matching over 10 bases. After removal of 6 bases from V and 5 bases from J, the junction contained 10 bases not matched to a gene. The CDR3 totals 16 residues. Germline CDR1 reads MNHEY; CDR2 reads SVGEGT. The CDR3 sequence is CASRSRGLAENNEQFF. In nucleotides, the CDR3 is TGTGCCAGCAGGAGCCGAGGACTAGCGGAGAACAATGAGCAGTTCTTC.

This clonotype was seen at least ten times. At one of its ends the junction is not consistent with the germline gene, which may arise from a read error. The chain carries TRBV7-7 and TRBJ2-1; D is possibly TRBD1 (5 bases). The length of the CDR3 is 13 residues. Germline V gene lookup returns CDR1 SSHAT and CDR2 FNYEAQ (reference sequence). DNA of the CDR3: TGTGCTAGCAGCTTAGGTCTAGGGGATGAGCAGTTCTTC. Amino acid sequence: CASSLGLGDEQFF.

The table lists this clonotype with many counts. The CDR3 nucleotides read TGTGCCAGCAGCGTTACAGGGTCGGGCTACGAGCAGTACTTC. Its translation: CASSVTGSGYEQYF. V usage is TRBV7-6 and J usage is TRBJ2-7; the D gene is possibly TRBD1 (6 bases). V was trimmed by 5 bases and J by 3 bases, leaving 14 bases between them. This CDR3 spans 14 amino acids. Per germline, CDR1 SGHVS and CDR2 FNYEAQ.

This clonotype was observed at least ten times. The gene calls are TRBV12-3 or TRBV12-4 and TRBJ2-5; 11 bases are a match to TRBD2. The CDR3 contains 14 residues. Trimming cost V 5 bases and J 2 bases; bases outside gene matches: 1. The CDR3: CASSGTSGQETQYF. DNA for the CDR3: TGTGCCAGCAGTGGGACTAGCGGTCAAGAGACCCAGTACTTC.

The CDR3 sequence: CASSPSWTEAFF. The CDR3 nucleotides are TGTGCCAGCAGCCCCTCTTGGACTGAAGCTTTCTTT. V and J are TRBV7-2 and TRBJ1-1; no firm D call. Between the trimmed V and J ends, which lost 5 bases and 5 bases, there was a span of 9 bases. The CDR3 consists of 12 residues. CDR1 is SGHTA and CDR2 is FQGNSA in the germline V gene.

This clonotype was counted at least ten times. The chain has TRBV7-8 and TRBJ2-7, with D perhaps matching TRBD1 (5 bases). Germline V gene sequence: CDR1 SGHVS, CDR2 FQNEAQ. V was cut by 4 bases and J by 0 bases, with 16 bases left in between. CDR3 length equals 16 residues. The chain's CDR3 is CASSSQDTRSSYEQYF. CDR3 bases: TGTGCCAGCAGCTCTCAGGACACCCGAAGCTCCTACGAGCAGTACTTC.

This chain links TRBV4-2 with TRBJ2-7; TRBD2 matches at 12 bases. Per germline, CDR1 LGHNA and CDR2 YNFKEQ. The CDR3 has 18 amino acids. With V trimmed by 0 bases and J by 5 bases, 11 bases remained unmatched. This CDR3 reads CASSQDGLAGGQYDEQYF. CDR3 in DNA: TGTGCCAGCAGCCAAGACGGGCTAGCGGGAGGGCAGTACGACGAGCAGTACTTC.

CDR3 loop: CASSHGWGNPTGELFF. Here the CDR3 DNA reads TGTGCCAGCAGCCATGGCTGGGGTAACCCCACCGGGGAGCTGTTTTTT. The rearrangement links TRBV7-2 to TRBJ2-2; D gene uncertain. V lost 5 bases to trimming and J lost 4 bases, with 17 bases between them. The CDR3 is 16 amino acids. Germline V CDR1 and CDR2: SGHTA, FQGNSA.

This clonotype was detected ten times or more. This rearrangement joins TRBV7-2 to TRBJ2-7; D remains ambiguous. The V and J ends lost 1 base and 1 base respectively, with 5 bases between them. Looked up from germline, CDR1 is SGHTA and CDR2 is FQGNSA. The CDR3 consists of 13 residues. CDR3 in DNA: TGTGCCAGCAGCTTAGGACTTTCCTACGAGCAGTACTTC. Translated, it gives CASSLGLSYEQYF.

The J gene is TRBJ1-3, the V gene TRBV7-6, with TRBD1 matching 7 bases. Germline loops: CDR1 SGHVS, CDR2 FNYEAQ. Unmatched junction bases numbered 10, after V lost 4 bases and J lost 7 bases. The CDR3 length is 15 residues. CDR3 sequence: CASSSETGIGNTIYF. CDR3 coding DNA: TGTGCCAGCAGCTCAGAGACAGGGATCGGTAACACCATATATTTT.

V usage is TRBV7-3 and J usage is TRBJ2-1; D might be TRBD2 (6 bases). Trimming pared 3 bases from V and 10 bases from J, leaving 7 bases between. Germline V lookup: CDR1 SGHTA, CDR2 FQGTGA. The CDR3 runs to 11 residues. For the CDR3, the DNA is TGTGCCAGCAGCTTGGGGAGGGAGCAGTTCTTC. It specifies CASSLGREQFF. Using reference TRBV7-3 and TRBJ2-1 for the parts outside the CDR3, the full variable domain is GAGVSQTPSNKVTEKGKYVELRCDPISGHTALYWYRQSLGQGPEFLIYFQGTGAADDSGLPNDRFFAVRPEGSVSTLKIQRTERGDSAVYLCASSLGREQFFGPGTRLTVL.

The chain links TRBV7-9 to TRBJ1-2, with D maybe TRBD1 (5 bases). Germline V CDR1 and CDR2: SEHNR, FQNEAQ (reference sequence). Trimming removed 5 bases from V and 4 bases from J, with 14 bases in between. CDR3 length equals 14 residues. The CDR3 is CASSPSSRAYGYTF. CDR3 coding DNA: TGTGCCAGCAGCCCAAGCAGCAGGGCCTATGGCTACACCTTC.

This sequence joins TRBV11-2 and TRBJ2-1; the match to TRBD2 covers 10 bases. Germline assignment: CDR1 SGHAT and CDR2 FQNNGV. Germline trimming cut 5 bases from V and 5 bases from J; bases unmatched to any gene: 6. There are 15 residues in the CDR3. CDR3 nucleotide sequence: TGTGCCAGCAGCCCCCGGCTAGCGGGGGACAATGAGCAGTTCTTC. Translated, it gives CASSPRLAGDNEQFF.

V is TRBV29-1 and J is TRBJ2-1, with 11 bases that match TRBD1. The J segment lost 8 bases and the V segment lost 4 bases, leaving 1 base of the junction unmatched. Germline V gene lookup returns CDR1 SQVTM and CDR2 ANQGSEA. The CDR3 runs to 12 residues. This CDR3 reads CSVGTGGYEQFF. The CDR3 DNA follows: TGCAGCGTTGGGACAGGGGGCTATGAGCAGTTCTTC.

This clonotype showed up just a few times. This chain connects TRBV10-3 to TRBJ2-2; 9 positions agree with TRBD2. Germline lookup yields CDR1 ENHRY and CDR2 SYGVKD. Trimming at V came to 11 bases and at J to 6 bases, leaving 4 bases not matched to a gene. The CDR3 consists of 12 residues. This chain's CDR3 is CASGLASGELFF. The CDR3 coding sequence is TGTGCCTCGGGACTAGCATCCGGGGAGCTGTTTTTT.

This rearrangement joins TRBV20-1 to TRBJ2-7, with D perhaps TRBD2 (5 bases). This CDR3 is 12 amino acids long. Trimming removed 6 bases from V and 2 bases from J, with 11 bases in between. Germline CDR1 DFQATT, CDR2 SNEGSKA (reference sequence). CDR3 in DNA: TGCAGTGCCTGGGCGGGCCCCTACGAGCAGTACTTC. This sequence encodes CSAWAGPYEQYF.

This clonotype was found a few times. V is TRBV5-4 and J is TRBJ2-2; weak D call: TRBD1 (6 bases). The CDR3 runs 17 residues. Trimming shortened V by 0 bases and J by 1 base, and 13 bases separated the two germline ends. Germline-derived CDR1 and CDR2 are SGHNT and YYREEE (reference sequence). The DNA of the CDR3 is TGTGCCAGCAGCTTGGCTCAGGGGCTACAGAACACCGGGGAGCTGTTTTTT. Its translation: CASSLAQGLQNTGELFF. Drawing the rest from reference TRBV5-4 and TRBJ2-2, the complete variable domain is ETGVTQSPTHLIKTRGQQVTLRCSSQSGHNTVSWYQQALGQGPQFIFQYYREEENGRGNFPPRFSGLQFPNYSSELNVNALELDDSALYLCASSLAQGLQNTGELFFGEGSRLTVL.

The chain links TRBV5-5 to TRBJ2-7; no firm D call. The germline V gene has CDR1 SGHKS and CDR2 YYEKEE (reference sequence). The CDR3 is 14 amino acids. V was trimmed by 2 bases and J by 4 bases, leaving 13 bases between them. CDR3 sequence: CASSFFPETYEQYF. CDR3 in DNA: TGTGCCAGCAGCTTTTTTCCAGAAACGTACGAGCAGTACTTC.

The J gene is TRBJ2-7, the V gene TRBV15; TRBD1 or TRBD2 may be the D gene (6 bases each). The germline V gene has CDR1 LNHNV and CDR2 YYDKDF (reference sequence). The germline V and J ends were trimmed by 1 base and 3 bases, with 13 bases remaining between them. CDR3 length: 15 residues. The CDR3 protein is CATSRGRGASYEQYF. The CDR3 DNA reads as TGTGCCACCAGCAGAGGAAGGGGGGCCAGCTACGAGCAGTACTTC.

This clonotype appeared a few times. J is TRBJ1-5 and V is TRBV4-2; 7 bases map to TRBD1. The V gene end was trimmed by 0 bases and the J gene end by 6 bases; junction bases not matched to a gene: 20. Germline CDR1 reads LGHNA; CDR2 reads YNFKEQ. CDR3 size: 20 residues. The CDR3 protein is CASSQDGPGQLRGMGQPQHF. CDR3 bases: TGTGCCAGCAGCCAAGACGGTCCGGGACAGCTCCGGGGTATGGGTCAGCCCCAGCATTTT.